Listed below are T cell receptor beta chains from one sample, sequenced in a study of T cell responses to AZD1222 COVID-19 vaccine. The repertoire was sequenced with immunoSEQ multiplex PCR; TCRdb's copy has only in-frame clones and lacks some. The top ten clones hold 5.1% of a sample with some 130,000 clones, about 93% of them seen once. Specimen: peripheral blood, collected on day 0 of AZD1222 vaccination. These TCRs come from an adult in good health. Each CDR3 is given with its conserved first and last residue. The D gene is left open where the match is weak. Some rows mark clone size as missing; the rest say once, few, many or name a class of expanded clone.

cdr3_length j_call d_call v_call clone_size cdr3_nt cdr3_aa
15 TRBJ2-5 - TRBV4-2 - TGTGCCAGCAGCGAAGCCAGACAGGCCCAAGAGACCCAGTACTTC CASSEARQAQETQYF
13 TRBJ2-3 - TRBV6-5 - TGTGCCAGCAAAATCTCCAGCACAGATACGCAGTATTTT CASKISSTDTQYF
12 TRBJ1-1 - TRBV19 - TGTGCCAGTAGTACCCTCCTGTCTGAAGCTTTCTTT CASSTLLSEAFF
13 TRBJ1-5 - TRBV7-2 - TGTGCCAGCAGCCCCGGACCCACCCAGCCCCAGCATTTT CASSPGPTQPQHF
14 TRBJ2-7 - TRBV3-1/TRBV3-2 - TGTGCCAGCAGCCAAGAGGCGAGCGGTTCCGGGCAGTACTTC CASSQEASGSGQYF
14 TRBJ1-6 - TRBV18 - TGTGCCAGCTCACCAACGGCCCCCAATTCACCCCTCCACTTT CASSPTAPNSPLHF
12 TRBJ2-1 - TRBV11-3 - TGTGCCAGCAGTCGGGAAGGTGATGAGCAGTTCTTC CASSREGDEQFF
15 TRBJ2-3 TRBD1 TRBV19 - TGTGCCAGTAGTATGACAGGGGGCGAGACAGATACGCAGTATTTT CASSMTGGETDTQYF
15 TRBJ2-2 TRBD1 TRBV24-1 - TGTGCCACCAGTGAGTCAGGGGGCGATCCCGGGGAGCTGTTTTTT CATSESGGDPGELFF
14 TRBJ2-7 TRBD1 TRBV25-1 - TGTGCCAGCAGTGCAACAGGGGATCTCCACGAGCAGTACTTC CASSATGDLHEQYF
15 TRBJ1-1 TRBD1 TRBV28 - TGTGCCAGCAGTAGACGGACAGGGGGCGGAACTGAAGCTTTCTTT CASSRRTGGGTEAFF
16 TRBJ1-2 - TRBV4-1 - TGCGCCAGCAGCCAAGATCTCACAGCTGGAGGACGGGGCTACACCTTC CASSQDLTAGGRGYTF
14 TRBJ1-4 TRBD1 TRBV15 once TGTGCCACCAGCAGATACAGGGGGGACGAAAAACTGTTTTTT CATSRYRGDEKLFF
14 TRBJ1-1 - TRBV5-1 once TGCGCCAGCAGCTTGGGCGGGTATAACACTGAAGCTTTCTTT CASSLGGYNTEAFF
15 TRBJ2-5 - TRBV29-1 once TGCAGCGTCACACGACACCCCATTCTCCAAGAGACCCAGTACTTC CSVTRHPILQETQYF
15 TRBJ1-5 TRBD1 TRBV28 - TGTGCCAGCAGTTTATTGGGGACAGGGCTTGAGCCCCAGCATTTT CASSLLGTGLEPQHF
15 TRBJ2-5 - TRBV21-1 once TGTGCCAGCAGCAGAGGGACTAGCGGTGAAGAGACCCAGTACTTC CASSRGTSGEETQYF
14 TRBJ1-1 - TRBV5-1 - TGCGCCAGCAGCTTGGCGGGGACTAGGACTGAAGCTTTCTTT CASSLAGTRTEAFF
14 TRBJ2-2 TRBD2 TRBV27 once TGTGCCAGCCGCCGGACTAGCGGGTTCGGGGAGCTGTTTTTT CASRRTSGFGELFF
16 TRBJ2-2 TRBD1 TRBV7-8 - TGTGCCAGCCGTTCTCCGACAGGGCTGAACACCGGGGAGCTGTTTTTT CASRSPTGLNTGELFF
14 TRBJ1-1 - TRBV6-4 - TGTGCCAGCAGTGTCCGGACGGTGAACACTGAAGCTTTCTTT CASSVRTVNTEAFF
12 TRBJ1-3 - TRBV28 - TGTGCCAGCAGTCAAAGTGGAAACACCATATATTTT CASSQSGNTIYF
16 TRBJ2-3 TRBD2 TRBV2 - TGTGCCAGTACGGACGGGATAGCGGGAGGAGCAGATACGCAGTATTTT CASTDGIAGGADTQYF
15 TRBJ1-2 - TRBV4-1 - TGCGCCAGCAGCCTGTCCCGGGACATAATCTATGGCTACACCTTC CASSLSRDIIYGYTF
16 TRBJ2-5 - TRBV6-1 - TGTGCCAGCAGTGATCAGGCAGTCAAGATCCAAGAGACCCAGTACTTC CASSDQAVKIQETQYF
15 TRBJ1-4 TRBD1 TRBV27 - TGTGCCAGCAGTTTCCTTAGACAGGGTGGGGAAAAACTGTTTTTT CASSFLRQGGEKLFF
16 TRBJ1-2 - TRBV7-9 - TGTGCCAGCAGCCTCTCGTCCAGGGACCCTAACTATGGCTACACCTTC CASSLSSRDPNYGYTF
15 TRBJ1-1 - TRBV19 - TGTGCCAGTAGGCACACAGGGTCTCTGAACACTGAAGCTTTCTTT CASRHTGSLNTEAFF
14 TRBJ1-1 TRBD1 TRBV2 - TGTGCCAGCAGGGTGGGACAGGGCCTCACTGAAGCTTTCTTT CASRVGQGLTEAFF
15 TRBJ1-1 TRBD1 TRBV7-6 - TGTGCCAGCAGCTCGGGACAGGGCTTGAACACTGAAGCTTTCTTT CASSSGQGLNTEAFF
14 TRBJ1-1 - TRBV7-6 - TGTGCCAGCAGCTTAGGCCAGGGTAACACTGAAGCTTTCTTT CASSLGQGNTEAFF
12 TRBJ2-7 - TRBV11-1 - TGTGCCAGCAGCTTAGGTTTCACGGAGCAGTACTTC CASSLGFTEQYF
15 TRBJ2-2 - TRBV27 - TGTGCCAGCAGTTTATCCCGCCATATGGCCGGGGAGCTGTTTTTT CASSLSRHMAGELFF
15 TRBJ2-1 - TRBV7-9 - TGTGCCAGCAGCTTAGGGACTGCCTCCTACAATGAGCAGTTCTTC CASSLGTASYNEQFF
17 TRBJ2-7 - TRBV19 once TGTGCCAGTAGTCCCACCGTTCTTAGCGGTAGCTCCTACGAGCAGTACTTC CASSPTVLSGSSYEQYF
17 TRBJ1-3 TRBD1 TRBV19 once TGTGCCAGTAGTACCAGCTTGGACAGGCACTCTGGAAACACCATATATTTT CASSTSLDRHSGNTIYF
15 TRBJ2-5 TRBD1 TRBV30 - TGTGCCTTTCGACAGGGTGCGATACCTCAAGAGACCCAGTACTTC CAFRQGAIPQETQYF
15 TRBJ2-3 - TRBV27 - TGTGCCAGCAGTTTCGGGGTGTTGAGCACAGATACGCAGTATTTT CASSFGVLSTDTQYF
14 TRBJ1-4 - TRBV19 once TGTGCCAGTAGATCACAGGGAGTTGATGAAAAACTGTTTTTT CASRSQGVDEKLFF
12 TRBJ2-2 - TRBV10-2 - TGCGCCAGCAGTGAGTCAATCGGGGAGCTGTTTTTT CASSESIGELFF
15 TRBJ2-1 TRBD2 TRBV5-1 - TGCGCCAGCAGCGAGTCCTTAGCGGGGTACAATGAGCAGTTCTTC CASSESLAGYNEQFF